This paragraph covers one TCR beta chain sequence. Its antigen is unidentified. A clone one base away is much larger, so this may be a read error. With 3 bases removed from V and 6 bases from J, the gap between germline ends came to 8 bases. This CDR3 region has 12 residues. These data originate in a study of regulatory T cells in long-lasting Graves disease. Regarding the study as a whole: Reduced TCR diversity was observed in persistent Graves' patients versus newly diagnosed patients.

The TCR beta library used iRepertoire HTBI primers with Arm-PCR amplification of CDR3. TCRdb re-called the multiplex PCR reads with MiXCR, one entry per CDR3 protein. Among about 210,000 distinct CDR3 sequences listed, roughly 18% were seen once. Time point indicated: newly diagnosed GD, antithyroid drugs for less than 3 months. Researchers made the TCR library from RNA that was extracted from PBMCs. This sample also appeared in a second study, on T cells in Graves' hyperthyroidism and ophthalmopathy.

This sequence originates from a woman in her 30s with Graves disease. Source: peripheral blood mononuclear cells (PBMCs), taken at new diagnosis, from a patient treated with antithyroid drugs. This chain joins TRBV12-3 or TRBV12-4 and TRBJ1-2; D call uncertain. CDR3 loop: CASSFSGDGYTF. CDR3 sequence (DNA): TGTGCCAGCAGTTTCTCCGGGGATGGCTACACCTTC.